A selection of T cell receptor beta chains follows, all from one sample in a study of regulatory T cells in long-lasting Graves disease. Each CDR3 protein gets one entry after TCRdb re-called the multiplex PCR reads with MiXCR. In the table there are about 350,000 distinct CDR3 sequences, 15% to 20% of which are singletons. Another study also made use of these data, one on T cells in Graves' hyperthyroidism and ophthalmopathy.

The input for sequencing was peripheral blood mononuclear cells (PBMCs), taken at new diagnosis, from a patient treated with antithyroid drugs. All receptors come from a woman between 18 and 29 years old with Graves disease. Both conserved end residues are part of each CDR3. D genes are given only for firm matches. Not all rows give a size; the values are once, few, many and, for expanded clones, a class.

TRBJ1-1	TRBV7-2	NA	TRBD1	CASNLDRPEAFF	TGTGCCAGCAACTTGGACAGGCCTGAAGCTTTCTTT
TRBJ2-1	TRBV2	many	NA	CASSEEGSPAYNEQFF	TGTGCCAGCAGTGAGGAGGGGAGCCCGGCGTACAATGAGCAGTTCTTC
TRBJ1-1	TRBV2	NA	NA	CASSVLTANTEAFF	TGTGCCAGCAGTGTACTCACGGCGAACACTGAAGCTTTCTTT
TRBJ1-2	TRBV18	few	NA	CASSPGVYDGNDHGYTF	TGTGCCAGCTCACCCGGAGTTTACGATGGAAATGACCATGGCTACACCTTC
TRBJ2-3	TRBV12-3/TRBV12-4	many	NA	CASSHPVGSRTDTQYF	TGTGCCAGCAGTCACCCCGTTGGGTCCCGCACAGATACGCAGTATTTT
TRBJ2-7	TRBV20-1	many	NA	CSARDRFGPYEQYF	TGCAGTGCTAGAGACAGGTTTGGACCCTACGAGCAGTACTTC
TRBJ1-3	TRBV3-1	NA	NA	CASSQPLLGSGNTIYF	TGTGCCAGCAGCCAACCCCTTTTAGGATCGGGAAACACCATATATTTT
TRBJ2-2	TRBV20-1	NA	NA	CSARDHGTSGGELFF	TGCAGTGCTAGAGATCATGGGACCTCAGGCGGGGAGCTGTTTTTT
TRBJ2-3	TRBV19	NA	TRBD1	CASSTRGQGRTDTQYF	TGTGCCAGTAGTACACGGGGACAGGGACGCACAGATACGCAGTATTTT
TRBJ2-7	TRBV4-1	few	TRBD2	CASSQDKGGSDYEQYF	TGCGCCAGCAGCCAAGATAAGGGAGGGTCAGACTACGAGCAGTACTTC
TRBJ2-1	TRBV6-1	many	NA	CASSDTTSRNYNEQFF	TGTGCCAGCAGTGACACGACTAGTCGAAACTACAATGAGCAGTTCTTC
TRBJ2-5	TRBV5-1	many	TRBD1	CASSHGTGRETQYF	TGCGCCAGCAGCCACGGGACAGGGCGGGAGACCCAGTACTTC
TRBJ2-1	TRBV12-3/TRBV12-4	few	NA	CASSLSGVTILGNEQFF	TGTGCCAGCAGTTTATCCGGGGTTACGATCCTTGGGAATGAGCAGTTCTTC
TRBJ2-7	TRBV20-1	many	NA	CSAPPLGGGRVYEQYF	TGCAGTGCCCCCCCCCTAGGGGGGGGCCGAGTATACGAGCAGTACTTC
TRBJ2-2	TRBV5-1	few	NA	CASSAAGRGHTGELFF	TGCGCCAGCAGCGCCGCTGGGCGGGGACACACCGGGGAGCTGTTTTTT
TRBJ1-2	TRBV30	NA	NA	CAWGETYGYTF	TGTGCCTGGGGGGAAACCTATGGCTACACCTTC
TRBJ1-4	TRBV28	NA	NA	CASSWGPDEKLFF	TGTGCCAGCAGTTGGGGGCCGGATGAAAAACTGTTTTTT
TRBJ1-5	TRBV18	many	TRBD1	CASSPPGQGIHQPQHF	TGTGCCAGCTCACCACCCGGACAGGGTATTCATCAGCCCCAGCATTTT
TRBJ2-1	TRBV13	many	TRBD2	CASSLAGVTRGSYNEQFF	TGTGCCAGCAGTTTAGCGGGAGTTACCCGGGGCTCCTACAATGAGCAGTTCTTC
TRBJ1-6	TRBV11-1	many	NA	CASSLTRTTATYNSPLHF	TGTGCCAGCAGCTTAACCCGGACAACGGCTACTTATAATTCACCCCTCCACTTT
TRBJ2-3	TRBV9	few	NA	CASSVEAGGAADTQYF	TGTGCCAGCAGCGTAGAGGCAGGGGGGGCCGCAGATACGCAGTATTTT
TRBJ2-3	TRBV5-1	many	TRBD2	CASSSVAGGITDTQYF	TGCGCCAGCAGCTCCGTAGCGGGGGGTATCACAGATACGCAGTATTTT
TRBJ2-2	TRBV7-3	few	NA	CASSFGLITGELFF	TGTGCCAGCAGCTTTGGACTAATCACCGGGGAGCTGTTTTTT
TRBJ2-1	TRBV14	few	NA	CASSRGTLSEFF	TGTGCCAGCAGCCGGGGGACTTTATCGGAGTTCTTC
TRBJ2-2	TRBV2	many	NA	CASSLGVAGELFF	TGTGCCAGCAGTTTGGGGGTGGCCGGGGAGCTGTTTTTT
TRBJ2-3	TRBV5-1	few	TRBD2	CASSFAGDRTDTQYF	TGCGCCAGCAGCTTCGCGGGGGACCGCACAGATACGCAGTATTTT
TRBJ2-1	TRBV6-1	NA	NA	CASRVGALAYNEQFF	TGTGCCAGCAGGGTCGGGGCCCTCGCCTACAATGAGCAGTTCTTC
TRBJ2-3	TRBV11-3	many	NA	CASGVNRLTDTQYF	TGTGCCAGCGGAGTCAACAGGCTCACAGATACGCAGTATTTT
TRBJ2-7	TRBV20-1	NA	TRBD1	CSARRPDRGRSAHEQYF	TGCAGTGCTAGACGACCTGACAGGGGGCGTTCTGCCCACGAGCAGTACTTC
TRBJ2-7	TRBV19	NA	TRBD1	CASSGQAYEQYF	TGTGCCAGTAGTGGACAGGCCTACGAGCAGTACTTC
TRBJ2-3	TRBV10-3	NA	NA	CAIRGVGGTDTQYF	TGTGCCATAAGGGGCGTGGGGGGCACAGATACGCAGTATTTT
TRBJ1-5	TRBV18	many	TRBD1	CASSFDRGSQPQHF	TGTGCCAGCTCATTTGACAGGGGTAGTCAGCCCCAGCATTTT
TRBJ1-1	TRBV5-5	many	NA	CASSSGDTGYNTEAFF	TGTGCCAGCAGCAGCGGGGACACCGGCTACAACACTGAAGCTTTCTTT
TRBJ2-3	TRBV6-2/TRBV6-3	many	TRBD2	CGSGRGRVGSTDTQYF	TGTGGCAGCGGGCGCGGGAGAGTCGGGAGCACAGATACGCAGTATTTT
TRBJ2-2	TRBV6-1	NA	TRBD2	CASRLAGDLGELFF	TGTGCCAGCAGACTAGCGGGAGACCTCGGGGAGCTGTTTTTT
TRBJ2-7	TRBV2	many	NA	CASSASLGDSYEQYF	TGTGCCAGCAGTGCTAGCCTAGGGGACTCCTACGAGCAGTACTTC
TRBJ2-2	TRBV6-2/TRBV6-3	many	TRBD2	CASSSGTSGKNTGELFF	TGTGCCAGCAGTTCTGGGACTAGCGGAAAGAACACCGGGGAGCTGTTTTTT
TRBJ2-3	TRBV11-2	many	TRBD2	CASSFHMGTSGTGPHTDTQYF	TGTGCCAGCAGCTTCCACATGGGGACTAGCGGTACAGGGCCCCACACAGATACGCAGTATTTT
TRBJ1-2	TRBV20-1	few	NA	CSAIRNGYTF	TGCAGTGCTATAAGGAATGGCTACACCTTC
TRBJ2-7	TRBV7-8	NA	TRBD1	CASSGGQGAGEQYF	TGTGCCAGCAGCGGAGGACAGGGGGCAGGCGAGCAGTACTTC
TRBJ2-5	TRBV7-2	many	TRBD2	CASSLSGVYQKTQYF	TGTGCCAGCAGCTTAAGCGGGGTGTACCAAAAGACCCAGTACTTC
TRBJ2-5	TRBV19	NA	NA	CASSPDSARTQYF	TGTGCCAGTAGTCCCGACTCCGCACGGACCCAGTACTTC
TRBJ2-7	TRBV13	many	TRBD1	CASSFRGQVGEQYF	TGTGCCAGCAGCTTCAGGGGGCAGGTGGGCGAGCAGTACTTC
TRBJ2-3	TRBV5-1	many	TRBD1	CASSLLSPGQGAADTQYF	TGCGCCAGCAGCTTACTATCCCCGGGACAGGGGGCCGCAGATACGCAGTATTTT
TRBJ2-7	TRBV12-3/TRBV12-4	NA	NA	CASVSKWGRTYEQYF	TGTGCCAGCGTGTCAAAGTGGGGGCGGACCTACGAGCAGTACTTC
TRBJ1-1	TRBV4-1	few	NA	CASSDRGGPEGRVSTEAFF	TGCGCCAGCAGCGATCGGGGGGGTCCCGAGGGGCGGGTCAGCACTGAAGCTTTCTTT
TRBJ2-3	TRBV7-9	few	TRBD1	CASSAIPRTGGLHSTDTQYF	TGTGCCAGCAGCGCAATCCCCAGGACAGGGGGCCTTCATAGCACAGATACGCAGTATTTT